The next 7 T cell receptor beta chains were all read from a single sample in a study of T-cell memory formation after mild COVID-19. A single record per CDR3 protein comes from TCRdb applying MiXCR to the 5' RACE reads. The sample carries 450,000 or so distinct CDR3 sequences, about 19% recorded once. The sample was PBMCs or a T cell subset sorted from them (not recorded which). The origin of the receptors is an adult woman who had mild COVID-19 (a few samples of this study predate the infection). Cell type and time point are not known.

The chain links TRBV5-4 to TRBJ2-3; D may be TRBD1 (6 bases). The CDR3 runs to 12 residues. Germline CDR1 reads SGHNT; CDR2 reads YYREEE (reference sequence). With 6 bases removed from V and 4 bases from J, the gap between germline ends came to 9 bases. CDR3 amino acids: CASTQGPDTQYF. Written as DNA, the CDR3 is TGTGCCAGCACCCAGGGGCCAGATACGCAGTATTTT.

The rearrangement joins TRBV30 to TRBJ2-1; D remains ambiguous. Germline V CDR1 and CDR2: GTSNPN, SVGIG (reference sequence). Trimming stripped 3 bases from V and 7 bases from J, with 19 bases between. CDR3 length equals 15 residues. The CDR3 region is CAWREISLNDNEQFF. The CDR3 DNA sequence: TGTGCCTGGAGGGAGATTTCCCTAAATGATAATGAGCAGTTCTTC.

The chain carries TRBV7-2 and TRBJ2-7; 10 nucleotides agree with TRBD2. Germline V gene sequence: CDR1 SGHTA, CDR2 FQGNSA. The CDR3 extends over 14 amino acids. The junction had 8 bases not matched to a gene; V was cut back by 5 bases and J by 7 bases. DNA of the CDR3: TGTGCCAGCAGCCCCCTAGCGGGAGTGGGGGAGCAGTACTTC. This gives the protein CASSPLAGVGEQYF.

The chain is built from TRBV7-3 and TRBJ2-5; D gene unclear. V lost 5 bases and J 8 bases, leaving 9 bases between the germline ends. CDR3 length equals 11 residues. Germline CDR1 and CDR2: SGHTA and FQGTGA. CDR3 amino acids: CASSLNGTQYF. The DNA for the CDR3 is TGTGCCAGCAGCCTAAACGGTACCCAGTACTTC.

This clonotype has at least ten counts. The chain is built from TRBV4-1 and TRBJ2-1; no clear D. The V gene lost 1 base and the J gene lost 0 bases, with 10 bases spanning the gap. Per the germline V gene, CDR1 is MGHRA and CDR2 is YSYEKL. The CDR3 totals 16 residues. The CDR3 protein is CASSQGRLSSYNEQFF. CDR3 coding DNA: TGCGCCAGCAGCCAAGGCCGCTTAAGCTCCTACAATGAGCAGTTCTTC.

V gene TRBV27 combines with J gene TRBJ1-2, with D perhaps TRBD1 (5 bases). V lost 3 bases and J 3 bases, leaving 17 bases between the germline ends. The CDR3 is 16 residues long. Germline values: CDR1 MNHEY, CDR2 SMNVEV (reference sequence). The CDR3 loop is CASSLGTDPVDYGYTF. The CDR3 nucleotides read TGTGCCAGCAGTTTGGGGACGGACCCAGTGGACTATGGCTACACCTTC.

This clonotype was observed a few times. J is TRBJ1-1 and V is TRBV20-1; maybe TRBD1 (5 bases). Trimming removed 5 bases at V and 2 bases at J, with 9 bases between. Germline V gives CDR1 DFQATT, CDR2 SNEGSKA (reference sequence). The CDR3 runs to 12 residues. This CDR3 reads CSAWGGNTEAFF. Here the CDR3 DNA reads TGCAGTGCTTGGGGGGGAAACACTGAAGCTTTCTTT.